Listed here is a single T cell receptor beta chain. The antigen remains undetermined. Other DNA variants within this sample encode the same CDR3. The authors sorted CD4+ naive, central memory, regulatory and stem cell-like memory cells via CD45RO/CCR7/CD25/CD127/CD95/CD27. The germline gives CDR1 SQVTM, CDR2 ANQGSEA. The CDR3 is made up of 11 amino acids. V lost 7 bases to trimming and J lost 8 bases; unmatched junction nucleotides: 6. The entirety of the isolated RNA underwent reverse transcription, so expressed TCRB transcripts were sequenced. Profiling relied on immunoSEQ multiplex PCR, and the TCRdb table lists in-frame clones only, not all of them. In the table there are around 160,000 clones, 8% to 9.5% of which are singletons. This sample is drawn from a study of beta chain features in type 1 diabetes. Study-level points and caveats: TCRB CDR3s were moderately but significantly shorter in Type 1 diabetes patients in all four CD4+ subsets. Naive, central memory and regulatory TCRB repertoires appeared more similar among patients than healthy donors.

This receptor was obtained from a woman aged 18-35 years with type 1 diabetes. Sequenced sample: central memory CD4+ T cells from blood. The chain uses TRBV29-1 and TRBJ1-2, with 8 bases lining up with TRBD1. CDR3: CSAGQGGGYTF. CDR3 nucleotides: TGCAGCGCCGGACAGGGTGGCGGCTACACCTTC.